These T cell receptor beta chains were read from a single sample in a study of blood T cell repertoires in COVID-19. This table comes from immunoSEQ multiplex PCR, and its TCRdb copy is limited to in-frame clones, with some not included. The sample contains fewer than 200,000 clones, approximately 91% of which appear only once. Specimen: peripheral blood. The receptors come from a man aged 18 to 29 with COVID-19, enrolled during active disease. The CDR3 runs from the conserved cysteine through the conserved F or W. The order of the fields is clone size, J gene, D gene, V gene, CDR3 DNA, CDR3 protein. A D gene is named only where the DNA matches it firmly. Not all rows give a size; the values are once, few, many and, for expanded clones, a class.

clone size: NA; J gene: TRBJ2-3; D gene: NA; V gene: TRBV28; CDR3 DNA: TGTGCCAGCAGCCTACCCTTGGAACAGGGGAGGACAGATACGCAGTATTTT; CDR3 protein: CASSLPLEQGRTDTQYF
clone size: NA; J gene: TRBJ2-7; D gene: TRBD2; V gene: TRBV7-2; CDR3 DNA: TGTGCCAGCAGCTTGCAGACTAGCGGAGGCTACGAGCAGTACTTC; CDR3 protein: CASSLQTSGGYEQYF
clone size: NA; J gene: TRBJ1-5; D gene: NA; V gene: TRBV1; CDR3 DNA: TGCACCAGCAGCCAAGATAGAGGGACAGGGGCTTTCAATCAGCCCCAGCATTTT; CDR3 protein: CTSSQDRGTGAFNQPQHF
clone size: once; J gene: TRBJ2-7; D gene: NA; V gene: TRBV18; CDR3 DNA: TGTGCCAGCTCACCACAAGGACAGAGCTACGAGCAGTACTTC; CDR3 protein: CASSPQGQSYEQYF
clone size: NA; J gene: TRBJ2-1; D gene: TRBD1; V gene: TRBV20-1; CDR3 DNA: TGCAGTGCTACTGATCCAAGGGGGCATAATGAGCAGTTCTTC; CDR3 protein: CSATDPRGHNEQFF
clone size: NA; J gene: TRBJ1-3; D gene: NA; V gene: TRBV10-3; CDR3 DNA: TGTGCCATCAGTATGGAGCCCGGGGACACCATATATTTT; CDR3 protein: CAISMEPGDTIYF
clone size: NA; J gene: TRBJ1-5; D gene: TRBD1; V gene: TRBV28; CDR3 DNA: TGTGCCAGCACCCAAAGTGGGCAGGGGGCGAATCAGCCCCAGCATTTT; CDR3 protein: CASTQSGQGANQPQHF
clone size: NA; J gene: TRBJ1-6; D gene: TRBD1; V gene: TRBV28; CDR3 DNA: TGTGCCAGCAGTACCCGAAACAGGGGGAATAATTCACCCCTCCACTTT; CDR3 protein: CASSTRNRGNNSPLHF
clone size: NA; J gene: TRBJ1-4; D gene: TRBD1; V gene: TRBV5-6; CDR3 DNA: TGTGCCAGCAGCCCGGGACAGCCTAATGAAAAACTGTTTTTT; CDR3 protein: CASSPGQPNEKLFF
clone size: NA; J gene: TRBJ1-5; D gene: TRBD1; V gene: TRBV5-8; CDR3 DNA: TGTGCCAGCAGCCTCTTAGGGACAGGATATCAGCCCCAGCATTTT; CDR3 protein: CASSLLGTGYQPQHF
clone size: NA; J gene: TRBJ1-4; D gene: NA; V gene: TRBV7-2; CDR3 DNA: TGTGCCAGCAGCTTAGGAGAGGGTGTGGGTGAAAAACTGTTTTTT; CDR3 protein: CASSLGEGVGEKLFF
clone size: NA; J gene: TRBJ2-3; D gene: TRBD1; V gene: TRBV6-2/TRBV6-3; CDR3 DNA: TGTGCCAGCAACCCGGGACAGGGGATCACAGATACGCAGTATTTT; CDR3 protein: CASNPGQGITDTQYF
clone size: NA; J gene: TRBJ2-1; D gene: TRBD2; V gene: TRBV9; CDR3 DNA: TGTGCCAGCAGCGTAGAAGGTCGGGAGGGCCCGGGCAATGAGCAGTTCTTC; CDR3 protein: CASSVEGREGPGNEQFF
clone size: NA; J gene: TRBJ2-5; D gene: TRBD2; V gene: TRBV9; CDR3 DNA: TGTGCCAGCAGCCGGACGATTGGGAGGGAAGAGACCCAGTACTTC; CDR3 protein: CASSRTIGREETQYF
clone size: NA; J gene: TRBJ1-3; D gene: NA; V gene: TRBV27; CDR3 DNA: TGTGCCAGCAGTTCCTTATCTGGAAACACCATATATTTT; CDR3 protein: CASSSLSGNTIYF
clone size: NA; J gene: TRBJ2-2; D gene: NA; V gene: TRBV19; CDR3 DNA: TGTGCCAGTAGTATTTGGTATGTCAGACACCAGAACACCGGGGAGCTGTTTTTT; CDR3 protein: CASSIWYVRHQNTGELFF
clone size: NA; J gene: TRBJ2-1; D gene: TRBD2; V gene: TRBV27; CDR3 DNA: TGTGCCAGCAGTTTGCACCCGCGACGCGGGGGGGATTACAATGAGCAGTTCTTC; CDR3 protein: CASSLHPRRGGDYNEQFF
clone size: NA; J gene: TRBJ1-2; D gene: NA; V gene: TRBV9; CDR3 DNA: TGTGCCAGCAGCTCCCGAGCTTATGGCTACACCTTC; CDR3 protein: CASSSRAYGYTF
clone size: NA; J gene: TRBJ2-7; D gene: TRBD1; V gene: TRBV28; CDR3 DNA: TGTGCCAGCAGGGGACAGGGACGGGAGCAGTACTTC; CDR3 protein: CASRGQGREQYF
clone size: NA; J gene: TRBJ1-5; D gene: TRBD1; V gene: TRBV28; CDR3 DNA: TGTGCCAGCATAGGGGTCCCACAGGGGTCGCGCAATCAGCCCCAGCATTTT; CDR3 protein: CASIGVPQGSRNQPQHF
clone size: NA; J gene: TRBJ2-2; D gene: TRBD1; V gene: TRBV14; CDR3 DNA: TGTGCCAGCAGCCAAGAAGGACAGGCACTACGGGAGCTGTTTTTT; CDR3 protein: CASSQEGQALRELFF
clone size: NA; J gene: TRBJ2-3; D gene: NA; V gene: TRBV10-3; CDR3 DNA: TGTGCCATCAGTGAGGGGGACAAAAGCACAGATACGCAGTATTTT; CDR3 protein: CAISEGDKSTDTQYF
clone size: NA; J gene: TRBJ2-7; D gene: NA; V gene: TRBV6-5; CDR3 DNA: TGTGCCAGCAGTTACTCGAAATCCCATCTATCCTACGAGCAGTACTTC; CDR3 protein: CASSYSKSHLSYEQYF
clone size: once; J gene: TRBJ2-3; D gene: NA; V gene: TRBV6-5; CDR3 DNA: TGTGCCAGCAGTTTTAGTGGGACTCGGACAGATACGCAGTATTTT; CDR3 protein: CASSFSGTRTDTQYF
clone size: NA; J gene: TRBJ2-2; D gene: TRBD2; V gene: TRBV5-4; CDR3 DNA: TGTGCCAGCAGCTCCCTTTGGGCTAGCGGGAGGAGTGACACCGGGGAGCTGTTTTTT; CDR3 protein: CASSSLWASGRSDTGELFF
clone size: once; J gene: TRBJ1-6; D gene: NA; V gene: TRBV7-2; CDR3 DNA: TGTGCCAGCAGCTTTATGGACACAAATTCACCCCTCCACTTT; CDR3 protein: CASSFMDTNSPLHF
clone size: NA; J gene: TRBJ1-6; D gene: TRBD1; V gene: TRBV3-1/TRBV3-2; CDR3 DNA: TGTGCCAGCAGCCTTGGGACAGGGGGAAAACCCCTCCACTTT; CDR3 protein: CASSLGTGGKPLHF
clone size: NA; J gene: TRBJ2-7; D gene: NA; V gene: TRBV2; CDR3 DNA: TGTGCCAGCAGTGTATACGAGCAGTACTTC; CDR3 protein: CASSVYEQYF
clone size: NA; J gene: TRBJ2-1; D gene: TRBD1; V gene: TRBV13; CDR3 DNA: TGTGCCAGCAGCCCAGGGGGCTACAATGAGCAGTTCTTC; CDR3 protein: CASSPGGYNEQFF
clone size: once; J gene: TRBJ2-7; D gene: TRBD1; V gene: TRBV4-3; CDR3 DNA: TGCGCCAGCAGCCTCCGGACAGGGGCGTTCTACGAGCAGTACTTC; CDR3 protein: CASSLRTGAFYEQYF
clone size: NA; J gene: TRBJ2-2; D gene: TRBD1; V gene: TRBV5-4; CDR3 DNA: TGTGCCAGCAGCATGGGACAGGGGTACACCGGGGAGCTGTTTTTT; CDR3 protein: CASSMGQGYTGELFF
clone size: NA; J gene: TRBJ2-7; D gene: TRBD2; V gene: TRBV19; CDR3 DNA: TGTGCCAGTAGTATCGGGGGACTAGCGGGAGGCCTGTACGAGCAGTACTTC; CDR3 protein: CASSIGGLAGGLYEQYF
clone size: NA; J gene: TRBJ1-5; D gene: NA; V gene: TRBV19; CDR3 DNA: TGTGCCAGTAGTCCCTCGGCAGGGCGAGAGCAGCCCCAGCATTTT; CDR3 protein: CASSPSAGREQPQHF
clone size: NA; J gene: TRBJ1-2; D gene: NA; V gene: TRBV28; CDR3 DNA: TGTGCCAGCAGTTTATTCCAGGTATCAAATGGCTACACCTTC; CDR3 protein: CASSLFQVSNGYTF
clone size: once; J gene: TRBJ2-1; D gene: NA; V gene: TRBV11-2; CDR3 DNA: TGTGCCAGCAGCTTATTCAAGCGGACCGACTCCTACAATGAGCAGTTCTTC; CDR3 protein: CASSLFKRTDSYNEQFF
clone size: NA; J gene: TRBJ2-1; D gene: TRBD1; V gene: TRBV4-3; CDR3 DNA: TGCGCCAGCAGTCTTCTCCCGGGACAGGGGTCCAATGAGCAGTTCTTC; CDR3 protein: CASSLLPGQGSNEQFF
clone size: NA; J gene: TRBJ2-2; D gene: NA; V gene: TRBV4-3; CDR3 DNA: TGCGCCAGCAGCCAAGATCTTGGGCTCCCCGGGGAGCTGTTTTTT; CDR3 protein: CASSQDLGLPGELFF
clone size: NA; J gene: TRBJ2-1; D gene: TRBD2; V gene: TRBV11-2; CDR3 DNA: TGTGCCAGCAGCCCCGGACTAGGATACAATGAGCAGTTCTTC; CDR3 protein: CASSPGLGYNEQFF
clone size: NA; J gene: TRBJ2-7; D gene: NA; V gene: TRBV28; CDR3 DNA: TGTGCCAGCAGTCGGTACGAGCAGTACTTC; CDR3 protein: CASSRYEQYF
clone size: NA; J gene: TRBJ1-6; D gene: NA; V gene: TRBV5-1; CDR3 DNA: TGCGCCAGCAGCGTCCAGACCCAGAGGAATTCACCCCTCCACTTT; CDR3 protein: CASSVQTQRNSPLHF
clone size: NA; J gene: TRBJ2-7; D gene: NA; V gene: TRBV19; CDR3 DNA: TGTGCCAGTAGTATCGGACAGGGAGGGTCCTACGAGCAGTACTTC; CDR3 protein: CASSIGQGGSYEQYF
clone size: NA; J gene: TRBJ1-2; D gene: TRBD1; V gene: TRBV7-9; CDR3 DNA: TGTGCCAGCAGCCTCTGGACAGGGAAACATGGCTACACCTTC; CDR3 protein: CASSLWTGKHGYTF
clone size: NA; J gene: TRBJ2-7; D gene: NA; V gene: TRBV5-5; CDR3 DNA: TGTGCCAGCAGCTTGGCCCCGGGACTGAACTACGAGCAGTACTTC; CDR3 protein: CASSLAPGLNYEQYF
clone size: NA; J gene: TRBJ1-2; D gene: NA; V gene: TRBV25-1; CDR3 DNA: TGTGCCAGCAGCCCCGCAGGGTTGTCTGCCTATGGCTACACCTTC; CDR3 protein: CASSPAGLSAYGYTF